Below, 9 T cell receptor beta chains from the same sample are listed, as sequenced in a study of CD8 T cells in Susac syndrome. After extraction with the RNeasy kit, roughly 0.45 to 1 ug of the RNA was reverse transcribed using random hexamers. A single record per CDR3 protein comes from TCRdb applying MiXCR to the immunoSEQ multiplex PCR reads. The table lists around 100,000 distinct CDR3 sequences, 95% of them singletons, with approximately 0.33% in the top ten. The sample taken for sequencing was CD8+ T cells from PBMCs. These receptors were taken from a human donor with Susac syndrome.

V usage is TRBV25-1 and J usage is TRBJ1-3; D ambiguous. Germline V gene data show CDR1 as MGHDK and CDR2 as SYGVNS. The CDR3 contains 14 residues. Between the trimmed V and J ends, which lost 8 bases and 3 bases, there was a span of 14 bases. This CDR3 is CASVGRTIGNTIYF. CDR3 sequence (DNA): TGTGCCAGCGTCGGGCGTACCATTGGAAACACCATATATTTT.

The rearrangement links TRBV7-2 to TRBJ2-6, with 10 bases identical to TRBD1. J gave up 0 bases and V 5 bases, and 7 bases lay outside the gene matches. This CDR3 has 18 residues. Germline-derived CDR1 and CDR2 are SGHTA and FQGNSA. Written as DNA, the CDR3 is TGTGCCAGCAGCCGACGGGGACAGGGGAGCTCTGGGGCCAACGTCCTGACTTTC. The encoded protein is CASSRRGQGSSGANVLTF.

The V call is TRBV27, the J call TRBJ1-4, with D possibly matching TRBD1 (5 bases). Trimming cost V 3 bases and J 8 bases, with 13 bases left between them. Germline CDR1 and CDR2: MNHEY and SMNVEV (reference sequence). CDR3 length equals 14 residues. The DNA for the CDR3 is TGTGCCAGCAGTTTCGAAAGGGGTGGAGAAAAACTGTTTTTT. Translation: CASSFERGGEKLFF.

The CDR3: CSAPSRDIQYF. In DNA, the CDR3 is TGCAGTGCCCCATCCAGAGACATTCAGTACTTC. V and J are TRBV20-1 and TRBJ2-4, with D unclear. The CDR3 loop spans 11 amino acids. Germline V lookup: CDR1 DFQATT, CDR2 SNEGSKA (reference sequence). Deletions cut 6 bases from V and 8 bases from J, with 11 bases between.

The chain links TRBV5-1 to TRBJ1-2; D uncertain. The V end was cut by 1 base, the J end by 2 bases, with 12 bases between. The germline CDR1 and CDR2 sequences are SGHRS and YFSETQ. The CDR3 is 15 amino acids. CDR3 loop: CASSLNPGSNYGYTF. CDR3 in DNA: TGCGCCAGCAGCTTGAATCCGGGGTCCAACTATGGCTACACCTTC.

This clonotype was observed a single time. The V gene is TRBV7-9, the J gene TRBJ2-1; 7 nucleotides agree with TRBD2. This CDR3 is 14 amino acids long. V was pared by 0 bases and J by 4 bases, with 0 bases of the junction left unmatched. Germline loops: CDR1 SEHNR, CDR2 FQNEAQ (reference sequence). The CDR3 reads CASSLAGGYNEQFF. DNA for the CDR3: TGTGCCAGCAGCTTAGCGGGGGGGTACAATGAGCAGTTCTTC.

V is TRBV20-1 and J is TRBJ1-1; D ambiguous. The CDR3 is 11 residues long. CDR1 and CDR2 (germline): DFQATT, SNEGSKA (reference sequence). The V and J ends lost 3 bases and 7 bases respectively, with 9 bases between them. The CDR3 bases are TGCAGTGCTAGTGGAACCGTTGAAGCTTTCTTT. It codes for CSASGTVEAFF.

The V call is TRBV3-1, the J call TRBJ1-2; TRBD1 is a possible D gene (5 bases). The germline V gene encodes CDR1 LGHDT and CDR2 YNNKEL (reference sequence). The CDR3 is made up of 14 amino acids. With 4 bases removed from V and 6 bases from J, the gap between germline ends came to 15 bases. Here the CDR3 reads CASSPGGLRDGYTF. The CDR3 nucleotides read TGTGCCAGCAGCCCCGGGGGACTAAGGGATGGCTACACCTTC.

The chain couples TRBV4-1 to TRBJ1-2; no definite D call. CDR3 length: 16 amino acids. V was pared by 3 bases and J by 0 bases, with 14 bases between. The germline V gene has CDR1 MGHRA and CDR2 YSYEKL. CDR3 region: CASSHGEYPSNYGYTF. The CDR3, as DNA: TGCGCCAGCAGCCATGGGGAGTACCCATCTAACTATGGCTACACCTTC.